Shown below are 14 T cell receptor beta chains from a single sample sequenced in a study of identical twins. One entry per CDR3 protein results from TCRdb running MiXCR on the 5' RACE reads. The table shows 200,000 to 250,000 distinct CDR3 sequences, with around 8.1% occurring only once. A further study also used this sample, focusing on yellow fever vaccine responses in identical twins.

Source material: memory (CD45RO+) T cells sorted from blood. The source is a woman between 18 and 29 years old in good health.

Only a few counts were recorded for this clonotype. The chain has TRBV9 and TRBJ2-1, with 8 bases lining up with TRBD1. The CDR3 consists of 16 residues. CDR1 is SGDLS, CDR2 YYNGEE, per germline. The junction had 8 bases not matched to a gene; V was cut back by 0 bases and J by 6 bases. The CDR3 bases are TGTGCCAGCAGCGTAGTAATTCAGGGGGCGAGCAATGAGCAGTTCTTC. It encodes CASSVVIQGASNEQFF.

This clonotype occurred a few times. The gene calls are TRBV30 and TRBJ2-7, with D maybe TRBD1 (6 bases). V gave up 5 bases and J gave up 3 bases, with 8 bases separating them. Germline V gene sequence: CDR1 GTSNPN, CDR2 SVGIG (reference sequence). This CDR3 is built from 11 residues. Written as DNA, the CDR3 is TGTGCCTGGGGACAGCTCTACGAGCAGTACTTC. Amino acids: CAWGQLYEQYF.

This clonotype was counted at least ten times. The rearrangement uses TRBV21-1 and TRBJ2-7; the D call in the table, TRBD1, was not verified against the DNA. TRBV21-1 is classified as a pseudogene. This CDR3 has 13 amino acids. The CDR3 loop is CASSPGSSYEQYF. In DNA, the CDR3 is TGTGCCAGCAGCCCGGGTAGCTCCTACGAGCAGTACTTC.

The rearrangement joins TRBV2 to TRBJ2-1; D ambiguous. There are 14 residues in the CDR3. Between the trimmed V and J ends, which lost 3 bases and 6 bases, there was a span of 12 bases. Germline V gene lookup returns CDR1 SNHLY and CDR2 FYNNEI. CDR3 sequence reads: CASSDARASNEQFF. In DNA, the CDR3 is TGTGCCAGCAGTGACGCCAGAGCCAGCAATGAGCAGTTCTTC.

Many counts were recorded for this clonotype. The chain joins TRBV28 to TRBJ2-7, with 10 bases matching TRBD1. Germline V gene lookup returns CDR1 MDHEN and CDR2 SYDVKM. The CDR3 contains 14 residues. The J segment lost 3 bases and the V segment lost 2 bases, leaving 1 base of the junction unmatched. The CDR3 coding sequence is TGTGCCAGCAGTTTAGGACAGGGGGTCTACGAGCAGTACTTC. As protein: CASSLGQGVYEQYF.

This clonotype was seen more than once but under ten times. This chain uses TRBV6-5 with TRBJ2-2; 7 bases map to TRBD1. The trim removed 0 bases at V and 2 bases at J, leaving 6 bases unmatched. Germline V lookup: CDR1 MNHEY, CDR2 SVGAGI. The CDR3 loop spans 17 amino acids. CDR3: CASSYSQGTLNTGELFF. The CDR3 DNA is TGTGCCAGCAGTTACTCACAGGGGACCCTTAACACCGGGGAGCTGTTTTTT.

This clonotype was observed a few times. The chain carries TRBV5-6 and TRBJ2-6, with D unclear. The CDR3 consists of 19 residues. Germline CDR1 SGHDT, CDR2 YYEEEE. V was trimmed by 0 bases and J by 0 bases, leaving 16 bases between them. CDR3 in amino acids: CASSLALQQLYSGANVLTF. In nucleotides, the CDR3 is TGTGCCAGCAGCTTGGCCTTACAGCAGTTATACTCTGGGGCCAACGTCCTGACTTTC.

This clonotype showed up many times. The chain couples TRBV5-8 to TRBJ2-6, with unresolved D. The CDR3 loop spans 16 amino acids. Per germline, CDR1 SGHTS and CDR2 YDEGEE. Trimming removed 0 bases at V and 0 bases at J, with 7 bases between. The CDR3 DNA reads TGTGCCAGCAGCTTGGCACCCAACTCTGGGGCCAACGTCCTGACTTTC. Translation gives CASSLAPNSGANVLTF. Filled out from reference TRBV5-8 and TRBJ2-6, the complete variable domain reads EAGVTQSPTHLIKTRGQQATLRCSPISGHTSVYWYQQALGLGLQFLLWYDEGEERNRGNFPPRFSGRQFPNYSSELNVNALELEDSALYLCASSLAPNSGANVLTFGAGSRLTVL.

Ten or more counts support this clonotype. V usage is TRBV28 and J usage is TRBJ1-1; D is undetermined. The V and J ends lost 3 bases and 2 bases respectively, with 16 bases between them. The germline V gene has CDR1 MDHEN and CDR2 SYDVKM. This CDR3 comprises 16 residues. This chain's CDR3 is CASSLSDLLLNTEAFF. In DNA, the CDR3 is TGTGCCAGCAGTTTGTCGGACCTCCTATTAAACACTGAAGCTTTCTTT.

This clonotype was seen ten or more times. The V call is TRBV12-3 or TRBV12-4, the J call TRBJ2-3; either TRBD1 or TRBD2 may supply D (7 bases each). Trimming took 6 bases from V and 4 from J, leaving 17 bases between them. The CDR3 runs 15 residues. The CDR3: CASRSRGAGADTQYF. CDR3 nucleotide sequence: TGTGCCAGCAGAAGCAGGGGGGCGGGAGCAGATACGCAGTATTTT.

The sample holds many counts of this clonotype. The J gene is TRBJ1-1, the V gene TRBV12-3 or TRBV12-4; no reliable D call. The germline V and J ends were trimmed by 5 bases and 1 base, with 14 bases remaining between them. The CDR3 is 15 amino acids. The CDR3 DNA reads as TGTGCCAGCAGTCTACCTCTACAGACGAACACTGAAGCTTTCTTT. This sequence encodes CASSLPLQTNTEAFF.

A few counts support this clonotype. This sequence joins TRBV20-1 and TRBJ1-2; D is unclear. CDR1 is DFQATT, CDR2 SNEGSKA, per germline (reference sequence). The CDR3 has 14 amino acids. Deletions cut 3 bases from V and 3 bases from J, with 14 bases between. CDR3 nucleotides: TGCAGTGCTAGTGGACCGGGCTTATACTATGGCTACACCTTC. Translation gives CSASGPGLYYGYTF.

There are a few counts of this clonotype. Mismatch with germline at one junction end may stem from a read error. V is TRBV28 and J is TRBJ1-1; 7 bases fit TRBD1. Germline CDR1 MDHEN, CDR2 SYDVKM. The CDR3 runs to 14 residues. CDR3 region: CASSLAGQAGGVVF. The CDR3 DNA sequence: TGTGCCAGCAGTTTAGCTGGACAGGCTGGGGGAGTAGTCTTT.

This clonotype was counted ten times or more. This chain joins TRBV28 and TRBJ2-7; 12 bases agree with TRBD1. CDR1 is MDHEN, CDR2 SYDVKM, per germline. The CDR3 contains 15 residues. J lost 5 bases, V lost 5 bases, and 7 bases had no gene match. The CDR3 reads CASSGTGGVRNEQYF. CDR3 sequence (DNA): TGTGCCAGCAGTGGGACAGGGGGCGTGAGGAACGAGCAGTACTTC.